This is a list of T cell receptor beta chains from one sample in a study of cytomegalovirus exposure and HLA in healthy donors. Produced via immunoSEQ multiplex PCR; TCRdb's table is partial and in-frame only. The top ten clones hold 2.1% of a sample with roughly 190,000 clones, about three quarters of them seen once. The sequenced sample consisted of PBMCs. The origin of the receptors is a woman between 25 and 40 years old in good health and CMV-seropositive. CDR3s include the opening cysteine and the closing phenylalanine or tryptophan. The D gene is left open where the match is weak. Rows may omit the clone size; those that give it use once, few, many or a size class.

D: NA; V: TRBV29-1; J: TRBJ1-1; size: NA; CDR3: CSLGADPMNTEAFF; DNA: TGCAGCCTGGGGGCAGACCCAATGAACACTGAAGCTTTCTTT
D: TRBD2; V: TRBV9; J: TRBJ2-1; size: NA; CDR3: CASSATSGRYNEQFF; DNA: TGTGCCAGCAGCGCAACTAGCGGGCGCTACAATGAGCAGTTCTTC
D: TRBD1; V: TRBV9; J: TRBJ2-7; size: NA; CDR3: CASSVASGGASYEQYF; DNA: TGTGCCAGCAGCGTAGCGTCAGGGGGCGCCTCCTACGAGCAGTACTTC
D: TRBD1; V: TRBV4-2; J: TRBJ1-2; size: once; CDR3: CASRPGQGDTSNYGYTF; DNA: TGTGCCAGCAGACCCGGACAGGGGGATACTTCTAACTATGGCTACACCTTC
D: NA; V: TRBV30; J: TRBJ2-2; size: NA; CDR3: CAWSVGGTGELFF; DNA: TGTGCCTGGAGTGTCGGAGGCACCGGGGAGCTGTTTTTT
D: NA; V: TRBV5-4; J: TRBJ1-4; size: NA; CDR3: CASSLGQNANEKLFF; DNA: TGTGCCAGCAGCTTGGGGCAAAATGCTAATGAAAAACTGTTTTTT
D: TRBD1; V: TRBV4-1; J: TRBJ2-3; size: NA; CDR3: CASSQVGDRGSPDTQYF; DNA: TGCGCCAGCAGCCAAGTAGGGGACAGGGGCAGCCCAGATACGCAGTATTTT
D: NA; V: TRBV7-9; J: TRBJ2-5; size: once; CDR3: CASSLEAGWETQYF; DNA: TGTGCCAGCAGCTTAGAGGCCGGGTGGGAGACCCAGTACTTC
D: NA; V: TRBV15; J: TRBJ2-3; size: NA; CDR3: CATSTGRMGVTDTQYF; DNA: TGTGCCACCAGCACCGGAAGGATGGGCGTGACAGATACGCAGTATTTT
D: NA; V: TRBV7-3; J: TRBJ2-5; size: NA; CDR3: CASSPLAELQETQYF; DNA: TGTGCCAGCAGCCCCCTCGCGGAACTCCAAGAGACCCAGTACTTC
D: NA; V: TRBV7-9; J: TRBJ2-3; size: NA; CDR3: CASSPPGQASTDTQYF; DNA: TGTGCCAGCAGCCCGCCGGGACAAGCCAGCACAGATACGCAGTATTTT
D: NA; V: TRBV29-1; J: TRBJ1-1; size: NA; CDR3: CSAGVERKAFF; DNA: TGCAGCGCAGGGGTGGAAAGGAAAGCTTTCTTT
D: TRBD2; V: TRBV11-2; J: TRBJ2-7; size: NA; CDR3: CASSHRRGLAYEQYF; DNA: TGTGCCAGCAGCCACAGGAGGGGACTAGCGTACGAGCAGTACTTC
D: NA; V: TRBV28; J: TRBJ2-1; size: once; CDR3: CASSLAEYNEQFF; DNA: TGTGCCAGCAGTTTGGCCGAATACAATGAGCAGTTCTTC
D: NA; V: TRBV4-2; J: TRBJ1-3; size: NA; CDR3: CASSQYDSPSGNTIYF; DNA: TGTGCCAGCAGCCAATATGACAGTCCTTCTGGAAACACCATATATTTT